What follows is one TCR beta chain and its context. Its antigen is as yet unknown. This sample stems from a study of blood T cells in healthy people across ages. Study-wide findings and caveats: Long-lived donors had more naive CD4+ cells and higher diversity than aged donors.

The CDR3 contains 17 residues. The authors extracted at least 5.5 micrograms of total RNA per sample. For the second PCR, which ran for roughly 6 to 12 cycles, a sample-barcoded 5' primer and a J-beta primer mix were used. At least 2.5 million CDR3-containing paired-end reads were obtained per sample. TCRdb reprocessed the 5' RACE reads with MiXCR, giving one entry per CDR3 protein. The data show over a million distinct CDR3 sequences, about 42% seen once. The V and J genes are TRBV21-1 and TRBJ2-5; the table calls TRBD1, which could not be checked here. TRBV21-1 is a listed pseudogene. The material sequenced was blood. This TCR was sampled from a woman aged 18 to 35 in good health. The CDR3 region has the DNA TGTGCCAGCAGCCTTCAGGAAACGGGGGCTGTTCAAGAGACCCAGTACTTC. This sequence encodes CASSLQETGAVQETQYF.